This T cell receptor beta chain was identified during a study of blood T cell repertoires in COVID-19. About the study: COVID-19 samples collected from the United States, Italy and Spain covered acute and convalescent phases. T cells, B-cell-depleted T cells, or PBMCs supplied cDNA or gDNA.

A single count supports this clone. CDR1 is SGDLS, CDR2 YYNGEE, per germline. V was cut by 2 bases and J by 9 bases, with 10 bases left in between. This CDR3 is 12 amino acids long. As handled by the study authors: Estimation of nucleated cell counts relied on the amplification of reference gene primers. Repertoires were generated with immunoSEQ multiplex PCR, while TCRdb's copy carries only in-frame clones and drops some. The DNA was the basis for D and trimming; V, J and clone size are from that table. The sample carries a few hundred thousand clones, 85% recorded once. The receptor was derived from a human donor in a cohort sampled during active COVID-19. V usage is TRBV9 and J usage is TRBJ2-3; possibly TRBD2 for D (7 bases). The sample taken for sequencing was peripheral blood. For the CDR3, the DNA is TGTGCCAGCAGCGTCGGGGGGCCGACGCAGTATTTT. Translating it yields CASSVGGPTQYF. Full variable domain (missing parts from reference TRBV9 and TRBJ2-3): DSGVTQTPKHLITATGQRVTLRCSPRSGDLSVYWYQQSLDQGLQFLIQYYNGEERAKGNILERFSAQQFPDLHSELNLSSLELGDSALYFCASSVGGPTQYFGPGTRLTVL.